A selection of T cell receptor beta chains follows, all from one sample in a study of tumor-infiltrating lymphocytes in primary liver carcinoma. In TCRdb, the multiplex PCR reads were re-called with MiXCR into one record per CDR3 protein. The sample comprises 95,000 to 100,000 distinct CDR3 sequences, around 66% of which are singletons, and around 10% rests with the top ten. The source material was liver tumor tissue from sampling region 2. Receptors originate from a woman aged 60 to 75 with primary liver carcinoma and hepatitis B virus infection. The CDR3 runs from the conserved cysteine through the conserved F or W. A D gene is named only where the DNA matches it firmly. The size field is filled for only some rows; it gives once, few, many or a size class.

>TRBV11-2|large|NA|TRBJ2-3
TGTGCCAGCAGCCTGCGACGGGGGAATACGCAGTATTTT
CASSLRRGNTQYF
>TRBV7-8|NA|NA|TRBJ1-5
TGTGCCAGTAGCCCATCTGGTCGACAGGCAATACAGCCCCAGCATTTT
CASSPSGRQAIQPQHF
>TRBV29-1|NA|TRBD2|TRBJ2-1
TGCAGCGATGAAGGACAGCGTCACACGGGAGGGCCTCAAAATGAGCAGTTCTTC
CSDEGQRHTGGPQNEQFF
>TRBV14|NA|TRBD1|TRBJ2-7
TGTGCCAGCAGCCCCGGGACAGGGGTCTACGAGCAGTACTTC
CASSPGTGVYEQYF
>TRBV10-2|NA|NA|TRBJ1-2
TGTGCCAGCAGTGATGTAGGACACGATTATGGCTACACCTTC
CASSDVGHDYGYTF
>TRBV11-2|few|NA|TRBJ2-1
TGTGCCAGCAGCCTAAACTCGGGAGAATCGAGTGAGCAGTTCTTC
CASSLNSGESSEQFF
>TRBV29-1|NA|NA|TRBJ2-7
TGCAGCGCTTCGGGAGAGGGGGCGCGTGAGCAGTACTTC
CSASGEGAREQYF
>TRBV11-2|NA|TRBD2|TRBJ2-1
TGTGCTAGCAGCTTCCCCGAGCGACTCACTAGCGGGAGGCTTCCCAATGAGCAGTTCTTC
CASSFPERLTSGRLPNEQFF
>TRBV6-1|once|NA|TRBJ2-3
TGTGCTAGCAGTGTTGATGCAGATACGCAGTATTTT
CASSVDADTQYF
>TRBV12-3/TRBV12-4|many|TRBD1|TRBJ1-3
TGTGCCAGCAGTTTAACCAGAGGCAGGGGGCGTCTTTCTGGAAACACCATATATTTT
CASSLTRGRGRLSGNTIYF
>TRBV6-5|NA|TRBD2|TRBJ2-2
TGTGCCAGCAGTCGGTCGGGACTAGTGGGAGACACCGGGGAGCTCTTTTTT
CASSRSGLVGDTGELFF
>TRBV29-1|NA|NA|TRBJ2-1
TGCAGCGCCCCCACCCGCGGGGTGGTGGACAATGAGCAGTTCTTC
CSAPTRGVVDNEQFF
>TRBV27|NA|NA|TRBJ2-7
TGTGCCAGCAATTCAGGGAACGTTGCCTACGAGCAGTACTTC
CASNSGNVAYEQYF
>TRBV4-2|NA|NA|TRBJ2-1
TGTGCCAGTATCCAAGTGCTAAACGGCTACAATGAGCAGTTCTTC
CASIQVLNGYNEQFF
>TRBV5-4|NA|TRBD1|TRBJ1-5
TGTGCCAGTAGCTTGTGGACAGGGGGCAACCAGCCCCAGCATTTT
CASSLWTGGNQPQHF
>TRBV5-4|NA|NA|TRBJ1-6
TGTGCCAGCAGCCTTTTGGATTCACCCCTCCACTTC
CASSLLDSPLHF
>TRBV29-1|NA|NA|TRBJ2-4
TGCAGTTATGGGGTCAGGTGCAAAAACATTCAGTACTTC
CSYGVRCKNIQYF
>TRBV11-2|NA|NA|TRBJ2-7
TGTGCCAGCAGCTTTAATCGGGGAGCCCCCTATGAGCAGTACTTC
CASSFNRGAPYEQYF
>TRBV11-2|medium-sized|TRBD1|TRBJ2-3
TGTGCCAGCAGCCGTACAGGGGGGAGTAGCACAGATACGCAGTATTTT
CASSRTGGSSTDTQYF
>TRBV12-3/TRBV12-4|NA|TRBD2|TRBJ2-5
TGTGCCAGCAGTCGATGGGAGGGCCGGGGAGCACAATACTTC
CASSRWEGRGAQYF
>TRBV29-1|NA|NA|TRBJ1-1
TGCAGGGTTGAGGGGGGGAAGGCTGAAGCTCTCTTT
CRVEGGKAEALF
>TRBV11-2|NA|NA|TRBJ2-1
TGTGCCAGCAGCCTTGGACAGTGGGGCTACAATGGGCAGTTCTTC
CASSLGQWGYNGQFF
>TRBV12-3/TRBV12-4|NA|NA|TRBJ1-1
TGTGCCAGCAGTCCGTGGTCAGGTACGAACACTGAAGCTTTCTTT
CASSPWSGTNTEAFF
>TRBV2|NA|NA|TRBJ2-6
TGTGCCAGCAGTTTTGAGCTGCGAACAGGGTCTGGGGCCAACGTCCTGACTTTC
CASSFELRTGSGANVLTF
>TRBV29-1|many|TRBD1|TRBJ2-1
TGCAGCGTTGCACCGGACAGGGGGACCTACAATGAGCAGTTCTTC
CSVAPDRGTYNEQFF
>TRBV6-1|NA|TRBD2|TRBJ2-3
TGTGCCAGCAAGAGTAGCGGGATCATAGATACGCAGTATTTT
CASKSSGIIDTQYF
>TRBV7-9|NA|TRBD1|TRBJ2-7
TGTGCCAGCAGCCTCGACAGGGGGCGCTCGGACGAGCAGTATTTC
CASSLDRGRSDEQYF
>TRBV11-3|NA|TRBD1|TRBJ1-1
TGCGCCAGCAGCCGATTGGACAGGGGATTGTCTTTCTTT
CASSRLDRGLSFF
>TRBV18|NA|NA|TRBJ2-3
TGTGCCAACTCACCACGGAGCGGCGGAGATACGCAGTATTTT
CANSPRSGGDTQYF
>TRBV6-1|NA|NA|TRBJ2-7
TGTGCTAGCGGACGGCACTCCTACGAGCAGTACTTC
CASGRHSYEQYF
>TRBV6-1|many|NA|TRBJ1-1
TGTGCCAGCAGTGGGGGGACCGCCGACCGTGAAGCTTTCTTT
CASSGGTADREAFF
>TRBV5-6|NA|TRBD2|TRBJ2-7
TGTGCCAGCAGTTCCCGGATAGCGGGCTCCTACGAGCAGTGCTTC
CASSSRIAGSYEQCF
>TRBV28|NA|NA|TRBJ2-5
TGTGCCAGCATGCGTAGTCTAGAGACCCAGTACTTC
CASMRSLETQYF
>TRBV14|many|NA|TRBJ2-1
TGTGCCAGCAGCCAGGCAATTAGCGGACTCAATGAGCAGTTCTTC
CASSQAISGLNEQFF
>TRBV10-1|NA|NA|TRBJ2-1
TGCGCCAGCTGTGAGTCGACTAGTGGGTACAATGAGCAGTTCTTC
CASCESTSGYNEQFF
>TRBV6-5|NA|NA|TRBJ1-1
TGTGCCAGCAGTGGACAAAAGGACACTGAAGCTTTCTTT
CASSGQKDTEAFF
>TRBV11-2|NA|NA|TRBJ1-1
TGTGCCAGCAGCCTCGGGCCCAATACTGAAGCTTTCTTT
CASSLGPNTEAFF
>TRBV29-1|NA|TRBD2|TRBJ2-3
TGCAGCTCGCGAGGACTAGCGGGCATCACAGATACGCAGTATTTT
CSSRGLAGITDTQYF
>TRBV7-9|NA|NA|TRBJ1-2
TGTGCCAACAGCTCCCAGTACGGTTCGGAAGGCTACACCTTC
CANSSQYGSEGYTF
>TRBV29-1|NA|NA|TRBJ2-3
TGCAGCGCTGAGGGCAGCTTCAGCACAGATAGGCAGTATTTT
CSAEGSFSTDRQYF
>TRBV5-4|many|NA|TRBJ2-7
TGTGCCAGCAGCCGTCCCACGGTCGAGGGTATCTTGTTCGAGCAGTACTTC
CASSRPTVEGILFEQYF